The next 6 T cell receptor beta chains were all read from a single sample in a study of human T cells and chemical hapten exposure. TCRdb re-called the RACE reads with MiXCR, one entry per CDR3 protein. This sample has around 150,000 distinct CDR3 sequences, with about 27% found just once. Time point here: patch test 3, about 24 weeks after DPC sensitization. Treatment in this sample: therapeutic diphenylcyclopropenone sensitization with weekly scalp DPC. Source: whole blood, taken in connection with sensitization to the hapten diphenylcyclopropenone (DPC). The receptors derive from a woman aged 18-35 years with alopecia areata. Some clones in this sample may be carry-over from other donors' samples.

The J gene is TRBJ2-7, the V gene TRBV5-6, with 7 bases lining up with TRBD2. V was pared by 3 bases and J by 6 bases, with 9 bases of the junction left unmatched. The CDR3 runs 14 residues. The V gene's germline CDR1 is SGHDT and CDR2 YYEEEE. The chain's CDR3 is CASSSGLLIGEQYF. CDR3 nucleotide sequence: TGTGCCAGCAGCTCGGGACTACTGATCGGCGAGCAGTACTTC.

In this sample, this clonotype turned up a few times. This chain links TRBV6-2 or TRBV6-3 with TRBJ2-5, with TRBD2 matching over 9 bases. Germline V gives CDR1 MNHEY, CDR2 SVGEGT. The CDR3 has 14 residues. V shed 6 bases, J shed 3 bases, and the junction held 5 bases outside the gene matches. Here the CDR3 reads CASSTIAGEETQYF. The DNA of the CDR3 is TGTGCCAGCAGCACTATAGCGGGGGAAGAGACCCAGTACTTC.

This clonotype was seen more than once but under ten times. The chain links TRBV20-1 to TRBJ2-7, with a weak D call TRBD2 (6 bases). The CDR3 totals 14 residues. V was pared by 4 bases and J by 2 bases, with 15 bases between. Germline CDR1 and CDR2: DFQATT and SNEGSKA (reference sequence). This CDR3 reads CSATLEGLTYEQYF. The CDR3 bases are TGCAGTGCTACCCTGGAGGGCTTAACCTACGAGCAGTACTTC.

Many counts were recorded for this clonotype. V gene TRBV3-1 combines with J gene TRBJ1-1; TRBD1 aligns across 8 bases. The CDR3 contains 15 residues. V dropped 2 bases and J dropped 8; count of bases not matched to a gene: 10. Germline CDR1 LGHDT, CDR2 YNNKEL (reference sequence). CDR3 amino acids: CASSQWLRTGLEAFF. Here the CDR3 DNA reads TGTGCCAGCAGCCAATGGCTACGGACAGGGCTCGAAGCTTTCTTT.

This clonotype was counted many times. This chain links TRBV29-1 with TRBJ2-5, with D tentatively TRBD1 (5 bases). Germline V CDR1 and CDR2: SQVTM, ANQGSEA. The CDR3 runs 12 residues. The V gene lost 3 bases and the J gene lost 5 bases, with 10 bases spanning the gap. The chain's CDR3 is CSVDGAMETQYF. CDR3 sequence (DNA): TGCAGCGTTGATGGGGCGATGGAGACCCAGTACTTC. Using reference TRBV29-1 and TRBJ2-5 for the parts outside the CDR3, the full variable domain is SAVISQKPSRDICQRGTSLTIQCQVDSQVTMMFWYRQQPGQSLTLIATANQGSEATYESGFVIDKFPISRPNLTFSTLTVSNMSPEDSSIYLCSVDGAMETQYFGPGTRLLVL.

This clonotype turned up a few times. The chain recombines TRBV7-2 with TRBJ2-1, with D unclear. CDR3 length equals 12 residues. In germline, CDR1 is SGHTA, CDR2 FQGNSA. V was pared by 1 base and J by 9 bases, with 7 bases between. This CDR3 is CASSLVLPEQFF. In DNA form, the CDR3 reads TGTGCCAGCAGCTTAGTCCTGCCTGAGCAGTTCTTC.